One TCR beta chain is described in this entry. This clone has just one count. It has no known antigen specificity. Per-base qualities were not stored, and no clone one base away is much larger. The data are from a study of pediatric ulcerative colitis (dated by TCRdb to about 2019). Looking at the study overall: Among the ulcerative colitis patients, over five had pancolitis and two had left-sided colitis, and histology in every patient was consistent with ulcerative colitis. By Pediatric Ulcerative Colitis Activity Index, a couple of patients had mild disease, several had moderate disease and three had acute severe colitis. From 9 or 10 newly diagnosed, treatment-naive pediatric ulcerative colitis patients and a few non-IBD control children, paired blood and rectal samples were collected.

General conclusions and limits of the study: Two rectal CDR3 clonotypes were detected in all ulcerative colitis patients and were not detected in any of the controls. Autologous blood-rectal clonal overlap was significantly higher in ulcerative colitis patients than in controls, suggesting increased T cell trafficking to inflamed tissue. A couple of patients' blood samples yielded substantially fewer templates for technical reasons and were excluded from blood-rectal overlap analysis. The healthy control group was small, consisting of only four individuals. Repertoires were derived from total lymphocyte DNA, so rare subsets such as regulatory T cells may have patterns not reflected. Rectal repertoire features separated controls, mild-moderate and acute severe colitis patients; acute severe colitis showed reduced rectal diversity due to clonal expansions.

Ulcerative colitis patients had received no immunosuppressive medication before the diagnostic colonoscopy. Blood was sampled at the time of the colonoscopy. The Wizard kit (Promega) was used to extract genomic DNA from blood and intestinal samples. Through the immunoSEQ TRB Survey service, multiplex V and J primers were used to amplify rearranged CDR3 beta regions from genomic DNA. Survey-level sequencing depth of up to 500,000 reads per sample was used to keep depth equal across samples. Libraries were purified and pooled, and sequencing was performed on Illumina technology. From the authors' description of their analysis: Productive clonality, sample overlap, pairwise scatters, CDR3 beta length, V/D/J gene usage and productiveness were assessed with immunoSEQ online tools. Calculated diversity was the number of unique rearrangements divided by total templates times 100; Shannon and Simpson indices were also computed. Z-score normalized data were analyzed by principal component analysis with the R prcomp function and the ggbiplot package. Blood-rectal clonal overlap within each subject was quantified with Morisita's index. The source is immuneACCESS, and TCRdb retained only in-frame sequences with V and J called. Part of the clones is not carried over; for the studies checked, unresolved V genes explain less than half of this, and the remainder is unexplained. From that table come the V and J calls and clone size; the DNA was used to work out D and trimming. For this sample there are 55,000 to 65,000 clones; over 65% appear just once. Around 4.9% of the sample belongs to the ten largest clones.

For CDR1 and CDR2, the germline V gene lists SGHTA and FQGTGA. V is clipped by 3 bases and J by 3 bases, and the sequence between their germline boundaries is 13 bases long. Measured from the cysteine to the phenylalanine, the CDR3 is 15 residues long. Only CDR3 DNA is held: 45 bases, read in frame from base 1. The chain was built from TRBV7-3 and TRBJ2-3; no D gene is confidently identified. The sequencing input was blood. This TCR came from a boy younger than 18 with moderate ulcerative colitis. The CDR3 region reads CASSFRSSQTDTQYF. In nucleotides, the sequence is TGTGCCAGCAGCTTCAGGAGTAGCCAGACAGATACGCAGTATTTT.